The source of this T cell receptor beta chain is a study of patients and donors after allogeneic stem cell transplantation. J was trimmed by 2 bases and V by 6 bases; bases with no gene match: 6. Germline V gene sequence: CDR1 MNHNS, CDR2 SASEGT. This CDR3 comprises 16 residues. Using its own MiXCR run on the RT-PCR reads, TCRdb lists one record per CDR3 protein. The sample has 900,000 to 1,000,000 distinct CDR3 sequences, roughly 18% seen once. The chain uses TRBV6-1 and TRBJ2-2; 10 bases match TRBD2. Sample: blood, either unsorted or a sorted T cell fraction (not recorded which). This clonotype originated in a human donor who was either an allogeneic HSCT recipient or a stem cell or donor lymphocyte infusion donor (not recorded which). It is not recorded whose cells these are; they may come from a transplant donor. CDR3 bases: TGTGCCAGCAGAATTACTAGCGGGACCAACACCGGGGAGCTGTTTTTT. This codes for CASRITSGTNTGELFF.